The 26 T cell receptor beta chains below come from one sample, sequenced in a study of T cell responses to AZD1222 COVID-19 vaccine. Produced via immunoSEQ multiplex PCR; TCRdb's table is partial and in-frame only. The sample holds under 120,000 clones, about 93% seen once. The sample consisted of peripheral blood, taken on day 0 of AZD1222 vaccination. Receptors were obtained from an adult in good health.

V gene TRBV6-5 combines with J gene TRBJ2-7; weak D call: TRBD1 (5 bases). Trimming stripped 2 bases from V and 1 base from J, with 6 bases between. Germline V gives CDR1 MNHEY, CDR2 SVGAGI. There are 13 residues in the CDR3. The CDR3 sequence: CASSYRQSYEQYF. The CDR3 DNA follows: TGTGCCAGCAGTTACCGACAGTCCTACGAGCAGTACTTC.

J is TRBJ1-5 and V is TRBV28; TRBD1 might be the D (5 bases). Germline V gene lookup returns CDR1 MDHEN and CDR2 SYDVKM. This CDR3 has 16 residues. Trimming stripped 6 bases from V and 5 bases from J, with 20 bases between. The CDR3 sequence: CASSSSRGRMDQPQHF. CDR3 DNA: TGTGCCAGCAGCTCGTCCCGGGGACGAATGGATCAGCCCCAGCATTTT. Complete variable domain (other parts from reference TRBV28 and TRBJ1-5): DVKVTQSSRYLVKRTGEKVFLECVQDMDHENMFWYRQDPGLGLRLIYFSYDVKMKEKGDIPEGYSVSREKKERFSLILESASTNQTSMYLCASSSSRGRMDQPQHFGDGTRLSIL.

The CDR3 reads CASSHQGSLNTGELFF. CDR3 bases: TGCGCCAGCAGCCATCAGGGGTCACTGAACACCGGGGAGCTGTTTTTT. The gene calls are TRBV10-1 and TRBJ2-2; D is perhaps TRBD1 (6 bases). V gave up 6 bases and J gave up 1 base, with 15 bases separating them. The CDR3 loop spans 16 amino acids. CDR1 and CDR2 from the germline V gene are WNHNN and SYGVQD (reference sequence).

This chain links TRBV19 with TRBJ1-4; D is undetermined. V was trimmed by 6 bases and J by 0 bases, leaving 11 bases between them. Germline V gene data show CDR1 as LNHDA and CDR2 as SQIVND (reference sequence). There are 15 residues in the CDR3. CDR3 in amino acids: CASRGRTATNEKLFF. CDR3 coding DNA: TGTGCCAGTAGGGGTAGGACCGCAACTAATGAAAAACTGTTTTTT. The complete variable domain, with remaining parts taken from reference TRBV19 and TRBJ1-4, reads DGGITQSPKYLFRKEGQNVTLSCEQNLNHDAMYWYRQDPGQGLRLIYYSQIVNDFQKGDIAEGYSVSREKKESFPLTVTSAQKNPTAFYLCASRGRTATNEKLFFGSGTQLSVL.

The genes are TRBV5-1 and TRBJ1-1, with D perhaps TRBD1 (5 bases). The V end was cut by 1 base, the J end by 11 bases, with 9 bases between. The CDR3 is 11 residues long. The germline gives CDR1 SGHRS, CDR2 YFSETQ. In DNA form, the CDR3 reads TGCGCCAGCAGCTTGTCAGGGTTGGCTTTCTTT. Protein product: CASSLSGLAFF.

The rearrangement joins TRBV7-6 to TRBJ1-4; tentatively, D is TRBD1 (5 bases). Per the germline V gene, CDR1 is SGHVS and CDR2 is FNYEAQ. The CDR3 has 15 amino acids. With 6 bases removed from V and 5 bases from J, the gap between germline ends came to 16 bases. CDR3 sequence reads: CASSRGARPNEKLFF. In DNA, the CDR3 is TGTGCCAGCAGTCGTGGGGCGCGACCAAATGAAAAACTGTTTTTT.

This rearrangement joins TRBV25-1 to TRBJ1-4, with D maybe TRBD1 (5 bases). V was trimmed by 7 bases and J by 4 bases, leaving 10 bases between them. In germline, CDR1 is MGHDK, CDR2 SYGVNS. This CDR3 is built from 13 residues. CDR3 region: CASTRGYNEKLFF. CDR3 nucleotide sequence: TGTGCCAGCACGCGGGGGTATAATGAAAAACTGTTTTTT.

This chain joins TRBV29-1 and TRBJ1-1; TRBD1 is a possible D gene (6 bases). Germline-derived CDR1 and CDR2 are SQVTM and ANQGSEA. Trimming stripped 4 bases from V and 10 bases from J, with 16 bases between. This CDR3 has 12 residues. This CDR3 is CSVGGGPLGAFF. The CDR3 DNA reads TGCAGCGTTGGAGGGGGACCCCTGGGAGCTTTCTTT.

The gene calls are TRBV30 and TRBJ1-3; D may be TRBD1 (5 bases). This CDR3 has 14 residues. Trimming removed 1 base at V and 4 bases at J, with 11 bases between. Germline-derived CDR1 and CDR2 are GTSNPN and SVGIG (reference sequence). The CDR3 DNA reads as TGTGCCTGGAGTGGCCCGGGACGGGGAAACACCATATATTTT. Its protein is CAWSGPGRGNTIYF.

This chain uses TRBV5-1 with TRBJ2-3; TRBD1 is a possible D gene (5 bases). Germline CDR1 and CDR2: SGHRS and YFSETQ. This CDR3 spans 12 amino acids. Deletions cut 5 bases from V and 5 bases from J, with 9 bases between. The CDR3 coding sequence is TGCGCCAGCAGAGGGGTGGGAGATACGCAGTATTTT. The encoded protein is CASRGVGDTQYF. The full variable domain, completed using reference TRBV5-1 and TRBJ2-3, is KAGVTQTPRYLIKTRGQQVTLSCSPISGHRSVSWYQQTPGQGLQFLFEYFSETQRNKGNFPGRFSGRQFSNSRSEMNVSTLELGDSALYLCASRGVGDTQYFGPGTRLTVL.

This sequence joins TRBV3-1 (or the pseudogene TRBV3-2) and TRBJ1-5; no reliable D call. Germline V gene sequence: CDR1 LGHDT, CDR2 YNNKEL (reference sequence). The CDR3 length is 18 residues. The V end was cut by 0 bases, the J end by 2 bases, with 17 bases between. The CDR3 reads CASSQDWVSGICNQPQHF. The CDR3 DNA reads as TGTGCCAGCAGCCAAGATTGGGTTTCCGGAATATGCAATCAGCCCCAGCATTTT.

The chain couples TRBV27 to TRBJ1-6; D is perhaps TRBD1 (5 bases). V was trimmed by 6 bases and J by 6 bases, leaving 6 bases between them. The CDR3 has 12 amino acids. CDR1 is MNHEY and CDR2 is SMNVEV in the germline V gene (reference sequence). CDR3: CASRTVNSPLHF. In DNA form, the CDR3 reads TGTGCCAGCAGGACAGTTAATTCACCCCTCCACTTT.

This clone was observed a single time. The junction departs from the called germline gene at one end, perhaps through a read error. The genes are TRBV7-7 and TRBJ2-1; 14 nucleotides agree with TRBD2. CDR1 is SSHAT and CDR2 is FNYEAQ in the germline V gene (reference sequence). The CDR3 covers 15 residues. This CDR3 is CASSIGTSGSNEQFF. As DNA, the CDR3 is TGTGCTAGCAGCATAGGGACTAGCGGGAGCAATGAGCAGTTCTTC.

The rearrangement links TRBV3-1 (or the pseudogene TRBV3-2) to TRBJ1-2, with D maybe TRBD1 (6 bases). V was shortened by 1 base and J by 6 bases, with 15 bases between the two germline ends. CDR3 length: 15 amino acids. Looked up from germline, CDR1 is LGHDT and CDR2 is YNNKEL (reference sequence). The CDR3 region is CASSQGLRGSHGYTF. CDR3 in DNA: TGTGCCAGCAGCCAAGGCCTCAGGGGAAGTCATGGCTACACCTTC.

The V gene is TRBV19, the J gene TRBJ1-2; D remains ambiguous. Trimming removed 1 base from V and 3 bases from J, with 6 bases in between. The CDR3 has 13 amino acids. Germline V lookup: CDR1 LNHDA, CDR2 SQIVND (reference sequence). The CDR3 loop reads CASSIARYYGYTF. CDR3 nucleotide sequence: TGTGCCAGTAGTATAGCACGGTACTATGGCTACACCTTC.

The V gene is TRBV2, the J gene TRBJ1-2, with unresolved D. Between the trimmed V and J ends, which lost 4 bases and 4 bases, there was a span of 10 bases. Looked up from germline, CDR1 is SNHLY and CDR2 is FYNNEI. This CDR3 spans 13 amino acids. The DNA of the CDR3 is TGTGCCAGCAGTGTGCGGCCGGCCTATGGCTACACCTTC. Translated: CASSVRPAYGYTF.

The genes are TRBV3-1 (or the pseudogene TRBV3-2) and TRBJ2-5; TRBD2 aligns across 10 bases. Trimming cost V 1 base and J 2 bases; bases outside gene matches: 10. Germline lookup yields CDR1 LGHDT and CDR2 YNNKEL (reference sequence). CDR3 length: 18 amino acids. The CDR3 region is CASSQVVSGGHFQETQYF. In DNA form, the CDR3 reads TGTGCCAGCAGCCAAGTGGTTAGCGGGGGGCACTTTCAAGAGACCCAGTACTTC.

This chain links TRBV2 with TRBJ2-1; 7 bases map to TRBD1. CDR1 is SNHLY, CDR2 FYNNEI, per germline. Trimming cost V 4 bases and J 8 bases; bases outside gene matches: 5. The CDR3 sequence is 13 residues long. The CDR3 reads CASSVTGNYEQFF. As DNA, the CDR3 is TGTGCCAGCAGTGTGACAGGGAATTATGAGCAGTTCTTC.

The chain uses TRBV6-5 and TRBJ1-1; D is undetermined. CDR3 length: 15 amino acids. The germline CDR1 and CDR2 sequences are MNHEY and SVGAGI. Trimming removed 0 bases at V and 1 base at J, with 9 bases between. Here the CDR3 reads CASSYSNKGNTEAFF. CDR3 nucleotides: TGTGCCAGCAGTTACTCGAATAAGGGGAACACTGAAGCTTTCTTT.

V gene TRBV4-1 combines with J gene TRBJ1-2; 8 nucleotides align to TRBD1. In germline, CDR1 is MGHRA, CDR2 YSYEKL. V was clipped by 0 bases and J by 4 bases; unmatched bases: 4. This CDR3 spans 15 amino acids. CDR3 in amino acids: CASSQDPQGAYGYTF. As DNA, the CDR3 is TGCGCCAGCAGCCAAGATCCTCAGGGGGCCTATGGCTACACCTTC.

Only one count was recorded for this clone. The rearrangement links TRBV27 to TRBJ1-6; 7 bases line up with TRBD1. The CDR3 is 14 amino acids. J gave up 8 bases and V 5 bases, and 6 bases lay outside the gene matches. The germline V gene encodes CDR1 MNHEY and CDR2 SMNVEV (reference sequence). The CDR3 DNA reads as TGTGCCAGCAGTCCTCGACAGGGACATTCACCCCTCCACTTT. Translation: CASSPRQGHSPLHF.

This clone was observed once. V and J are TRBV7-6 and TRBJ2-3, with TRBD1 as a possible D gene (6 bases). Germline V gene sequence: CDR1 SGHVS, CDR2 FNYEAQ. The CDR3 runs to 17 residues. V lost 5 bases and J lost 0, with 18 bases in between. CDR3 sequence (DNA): TGTGCCAGCAGCGCGACCGTCCCGGGACACAGCACAGATACGCAGTATTTT. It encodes CASSATVPGHSTDTQYF.

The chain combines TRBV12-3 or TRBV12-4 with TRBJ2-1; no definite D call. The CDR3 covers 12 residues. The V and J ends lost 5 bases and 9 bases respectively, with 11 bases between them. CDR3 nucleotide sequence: TGTGCCAGCAGTGCTCCTGGAAGTGAGCAGTTCTTC. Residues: CASSAPGSEQFF.

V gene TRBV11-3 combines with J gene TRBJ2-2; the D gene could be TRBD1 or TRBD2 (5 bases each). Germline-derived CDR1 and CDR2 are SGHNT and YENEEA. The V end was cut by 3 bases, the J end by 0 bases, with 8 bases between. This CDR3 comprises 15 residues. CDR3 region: CASSFGTANTGELFF. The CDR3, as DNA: TGTGCCAGCAGCTTTGGGACGGCGAACACCGGGGAGCTGTTTTTT.

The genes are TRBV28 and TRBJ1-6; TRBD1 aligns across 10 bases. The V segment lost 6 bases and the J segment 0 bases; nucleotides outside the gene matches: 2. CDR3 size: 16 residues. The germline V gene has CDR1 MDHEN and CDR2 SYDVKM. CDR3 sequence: CASSRDRGSYNSPLHF. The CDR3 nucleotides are TGTGCCAGCAGCCGGGACAGGGGCTCCTATAATTCACCCCTCCACTTT.

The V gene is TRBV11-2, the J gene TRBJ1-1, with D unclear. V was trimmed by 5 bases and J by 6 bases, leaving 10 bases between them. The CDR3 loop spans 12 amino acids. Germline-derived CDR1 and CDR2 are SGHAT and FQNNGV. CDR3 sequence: CASSQTWAEAFF. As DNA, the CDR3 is TGTGCCAGCAGCCAAACGTGGGCTGAAGCTTTCTTT.